This TCR beta chain was captured in a study of OX40 agonist ivuxolimab in advanced cancers. With respect to this clone: Antigen specificity is unknown.

Assay used: immunoSEQ multiplex PCR; TCRdb lists only in-frame clones, some missing. This sample has tens of thousands of clones, with about nine tenths found just once. The V gene's germline CDR1 is SGHAT and CDR2 FQDESV (reference sequence). The CDR3 loop spans 13 amino acids. Between the trimmed V and J ends, which lost 3 bases and 2 bases, there was a span of 8 bases. Study results and limitations: The 0.1-3.0 mg/kg partial responders had among the lowest clonal expansion.

Drawing of blood for sampling happened at baseline, at cycle 4 day 1, and at cycle 7 day 1. The V gene is TRBV11-1, the J gene TRBJ2-7; no clear D. The source is an adult with an advanced solid tumor such as melanoma, head and neck, liver or kidney cancer. The material was CD4+ or CD8+ T cells sorted from blood, obtained in a trial of the OX40 agonist ivuxolimab. CDR3 in amino acids: CASSFVGAYEQYF. The CDR3 coding sequence is TGTGCCAGCAGCTTTGTCGGAGCCTACGAGCAGTACTTC.